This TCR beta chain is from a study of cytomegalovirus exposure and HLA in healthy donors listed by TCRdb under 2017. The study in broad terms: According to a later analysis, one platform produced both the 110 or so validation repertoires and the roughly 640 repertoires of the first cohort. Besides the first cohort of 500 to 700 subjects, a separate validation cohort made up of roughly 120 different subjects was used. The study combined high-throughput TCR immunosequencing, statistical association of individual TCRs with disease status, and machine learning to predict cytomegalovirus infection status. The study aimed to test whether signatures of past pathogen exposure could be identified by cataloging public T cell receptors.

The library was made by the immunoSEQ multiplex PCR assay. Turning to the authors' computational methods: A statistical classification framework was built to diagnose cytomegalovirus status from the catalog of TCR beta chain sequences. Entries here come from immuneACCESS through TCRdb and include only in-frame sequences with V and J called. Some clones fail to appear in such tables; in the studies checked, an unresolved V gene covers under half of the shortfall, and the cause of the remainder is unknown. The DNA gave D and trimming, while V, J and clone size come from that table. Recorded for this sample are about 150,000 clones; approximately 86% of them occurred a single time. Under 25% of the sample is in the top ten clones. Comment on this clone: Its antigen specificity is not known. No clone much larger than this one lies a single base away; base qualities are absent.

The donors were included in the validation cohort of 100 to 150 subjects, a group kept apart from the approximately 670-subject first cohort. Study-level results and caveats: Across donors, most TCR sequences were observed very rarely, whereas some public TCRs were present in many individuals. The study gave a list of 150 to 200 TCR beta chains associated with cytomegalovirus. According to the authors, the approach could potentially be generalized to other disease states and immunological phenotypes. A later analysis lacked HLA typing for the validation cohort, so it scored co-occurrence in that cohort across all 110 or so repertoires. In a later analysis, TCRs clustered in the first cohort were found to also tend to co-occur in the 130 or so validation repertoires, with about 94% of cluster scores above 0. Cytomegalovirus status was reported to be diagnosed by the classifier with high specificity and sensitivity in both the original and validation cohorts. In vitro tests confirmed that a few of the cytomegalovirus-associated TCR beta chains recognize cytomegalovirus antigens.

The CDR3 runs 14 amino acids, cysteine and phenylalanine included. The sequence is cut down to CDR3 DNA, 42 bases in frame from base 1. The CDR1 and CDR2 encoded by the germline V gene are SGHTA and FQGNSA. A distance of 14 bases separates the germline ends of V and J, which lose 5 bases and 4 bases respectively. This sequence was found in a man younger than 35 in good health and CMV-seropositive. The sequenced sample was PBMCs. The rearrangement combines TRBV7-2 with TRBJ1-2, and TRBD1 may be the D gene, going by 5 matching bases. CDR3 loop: CASSPGLGAYGYTF. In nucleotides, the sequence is TGTGCCAGCAGCCCAGGGTTGGGTGCCTATGGCTACACCTTC.